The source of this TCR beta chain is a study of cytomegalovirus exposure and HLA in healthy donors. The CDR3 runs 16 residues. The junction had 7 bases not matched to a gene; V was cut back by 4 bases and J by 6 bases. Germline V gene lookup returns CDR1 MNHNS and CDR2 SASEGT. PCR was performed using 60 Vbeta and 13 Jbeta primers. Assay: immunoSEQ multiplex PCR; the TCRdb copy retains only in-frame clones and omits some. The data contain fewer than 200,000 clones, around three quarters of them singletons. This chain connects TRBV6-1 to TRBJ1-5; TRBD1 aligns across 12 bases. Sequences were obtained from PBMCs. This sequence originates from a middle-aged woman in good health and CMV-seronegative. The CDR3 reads CASSGGTGGIGQPQHF. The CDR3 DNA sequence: TGTGCCAGCAGTGGCGGGACAGGGGGCATAGGTCAGCCCCAGCATTTT.